This T cell receptor beta chain was profiled in a study of T-cell memory formation after mild COVID-19 listed by TCRdb under 2021. For the study in its entirety: Most TCR sequence clusters were specific to one of the two donors. T-cell clones expanding and contracting after mild COVID-19 in two donors were tracked by longitudinal TCRalpha and TCRbeta repertoire sequencing. Two young, previously healthy adult volunteers made up the cohort, one male and one female. Results and caveats for the whole study, not just this receptor: Only a couple of mild cases were covered in the study, and larger cohorts including severe cases with pre-infection samples were considered necessary. Contracting CD4+ clones appeared mostly in the CM and EM memory subsets, whereas CD8+ clones were enriched in EMRA. The detection of some responding clones in pre-infection memory suggests that pre-existing cross-reactive memory T cells joined the SARS-CoV-2 response. Clones that contracted from day 15 to 85 showed balanced CD4/CD8 phenotypes, whereas a second wave of clones that expanded from day 15 to 37 leaned towards CD4+. SARS-CoV-2 specificity was not confirmed for the second-wave clones peaking on day 37.

Sequencing relied on an Illumina NovaSeq 6000. TCRalpha and TCRbeta cDNA libraries were built by 5'RACE with constant-segment primers, adding sample barcodes and unique molecular identifiers. Trizol reagent was used to extract RNA from every sample. The libraries were amplified in two PCR steps, and the second step added a second sample barcode and Illumina TruSeq adapters. The libraries were sequenced on an Illumina NovaSeq using 2 x 150 bp paired-end reads. Regarding the original processing steps: Demultiplexing of reads and collapsing into UMI-guided consensus sequences were performed with migec v1.2.7. With mixcr v2.1.11, UMI consensuses were aligned to TRA and TRB V and J templates and assembled into clonotypes. Expanded or contracted clonotypes were those called significant by both edgeR and NoisET, with noise models trained on biological replicates. edgeR calls used a false discovery rate-adjusted p below 0.01 and a log2 fold-change threshold of 1. As an exploratory analysis of dynamics, PCA with hierarchical clustering was applied to max-normalized trajectories of the 1000 most abundant clonotypes. The CD4 or CD8 phenotype of responding clones was assigned using the separately sequenced CD4+ and CD8+ repertoires. TCRdb took the public reads, trimmed them with fastp at Q25, ran MiXCR for clone calling and kept in-frame beta chains. Duplicate CDR3 protein sequences are folded into a single record with the most common DNA and genes. The V and J calls come from TCRdb's annotation, not from the publication. For this sample there are 200,000 to 250,000 distinct CDR3 sequences; roughly 10% appear just once. Around 3.3% of the sample is taken by the ten largest.

On this clonotype itself: This clone's antigen is unknown. No much larger clone is present one base from it, and per-base qualities are unavailable.

Ficoll-Paque density gradient centrifugation was used to isolate PBMCs. Reading the germline V gene gives CDR1 SGHNT and CDR2 YENEEA. V and J lose 2 bases and 0 bases, and a span of 7 bases separates them. The CDR3 holds 14 amino acids from the cysteine to the phenylalanine. Only the CDR3 part of the read is kept: 42 bases, read in frame from the first base. The sequence came from a man between 18 and 29 years old who had mild COVID-19 (a few samples of this study predate the infection). The sample titles of this study are shuffled in the database, so cell type and time point are left out; the donor was told from shared clones. The receptor chain draws on TRBV11-3 and TRBJ1-1; there is no confident call for the D gene. The specimen sequenced was PBMCs or a T cell subset sorted from them (not recorded which). The CDR3 sequence is CASSLIQLNTEAFF. The base sequence is TGTGCCAGCAGCTTAATACAGCTGAACACTGAAGCTTTCTTT.